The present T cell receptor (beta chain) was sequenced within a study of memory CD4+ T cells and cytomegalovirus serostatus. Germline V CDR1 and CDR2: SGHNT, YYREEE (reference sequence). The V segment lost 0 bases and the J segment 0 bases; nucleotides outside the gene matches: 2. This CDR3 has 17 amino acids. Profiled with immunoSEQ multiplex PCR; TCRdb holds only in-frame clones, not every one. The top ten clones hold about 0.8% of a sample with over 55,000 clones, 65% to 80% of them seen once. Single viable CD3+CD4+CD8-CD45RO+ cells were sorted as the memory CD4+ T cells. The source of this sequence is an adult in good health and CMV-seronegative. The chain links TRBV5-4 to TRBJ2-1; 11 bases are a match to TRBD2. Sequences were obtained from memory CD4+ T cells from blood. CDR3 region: CASSLVAGGSSYNEQFF. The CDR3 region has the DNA TGTGCCAGCAGCTTGGTAGCGGGGGGGAGCTCCTACAATGAGCAGTTCTTC.